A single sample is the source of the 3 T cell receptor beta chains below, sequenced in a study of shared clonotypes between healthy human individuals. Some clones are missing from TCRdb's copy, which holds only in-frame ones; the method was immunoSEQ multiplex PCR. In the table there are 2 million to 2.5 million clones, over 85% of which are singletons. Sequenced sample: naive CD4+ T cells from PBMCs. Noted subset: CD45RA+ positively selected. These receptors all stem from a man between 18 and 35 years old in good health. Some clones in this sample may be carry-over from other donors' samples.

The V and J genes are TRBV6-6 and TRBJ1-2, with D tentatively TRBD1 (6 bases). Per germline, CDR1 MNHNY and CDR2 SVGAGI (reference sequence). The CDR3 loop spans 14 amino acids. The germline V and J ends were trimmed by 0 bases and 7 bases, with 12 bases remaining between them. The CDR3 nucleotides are TGTGCCAGCAGTTACTCGAACAGGGTGGCTGGCTACACCTTC. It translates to CASSYSNRVAGYTF.

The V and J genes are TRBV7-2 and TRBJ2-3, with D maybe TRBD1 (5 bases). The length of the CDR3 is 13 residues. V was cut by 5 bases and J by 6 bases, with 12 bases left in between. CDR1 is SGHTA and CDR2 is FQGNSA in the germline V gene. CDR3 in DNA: TGTGCCAGCAGCCCTAGACAGTTTGATACGCAGTATTTT. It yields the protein CASSPRQFDTQYF. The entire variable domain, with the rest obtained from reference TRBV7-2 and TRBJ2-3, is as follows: GAGVSQSPSNKVTEKGKDVELRCDPISGHTALYWYRQSLGQGLEFLIYFQGNSAPDKSGLPSDRFSAERTGGSVSTLTIQRTQQEDSAVYLCASSPRQFDTQYFGPGTRLTVL.

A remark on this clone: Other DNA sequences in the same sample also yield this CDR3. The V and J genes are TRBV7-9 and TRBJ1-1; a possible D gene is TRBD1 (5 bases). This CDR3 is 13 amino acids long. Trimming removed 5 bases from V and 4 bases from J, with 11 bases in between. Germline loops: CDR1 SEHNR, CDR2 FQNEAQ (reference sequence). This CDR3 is CASSTQGGTEAFF. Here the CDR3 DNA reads TGTGCCAGCAGCACCCAGGGAGGCACTGAAGCTTTCTTT. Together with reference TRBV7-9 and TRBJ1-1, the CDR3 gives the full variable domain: DTGVSQNPRHKITKRGQNVTFRCDPISEHNRLYWYRQTLGQGPEFLTYFQNEAQLEKSRLLSDRFSAERPKGSFSTLEIQRTEQGDSAMYLCASSTQGGTEAFFGQGTRLTVV.